The text below deals with one T cell receptor (beta chain). J gave up 6 bases and V 8 bases, and 7 bases lay outside the gene matches. The germline V gene has CDR1 SQVTM and CDR2 ANQGSEA. CDR3 length: 15 residues. Original handling: Amplification with reference gene primers provided the estimates of nucleated cell counts. Data came from immunoSEQ multiplex PCR; TCRdb stores just in-frame clones and leaves some out. That table supplies the V and J calls and clone size; D and trimming were determined from the DNA. Of 65,000 to 85,000 clones listed, roughly 90% are singletons. This sample was taken from a study of blood T cell repertoires in COVID-19. Study at large: The origin of the acute and convalescent COVID-19 samples was the United States, Italy and Spain.

This chain joins TRBV29-1 and TRBJ2-2; TRBD2 agrees at 15 bases. This sequence was found in a human donor in a cohort sampled during active COVID-19. Sequencing was done on a sample of peripheral blood. In DNA, the CDR3 is TGCAGCACCTGGACTAGCGGGAGGGAACCCGGGGAGCTGTTTTTT. Protein product: CSTWTSGREPGELFF.